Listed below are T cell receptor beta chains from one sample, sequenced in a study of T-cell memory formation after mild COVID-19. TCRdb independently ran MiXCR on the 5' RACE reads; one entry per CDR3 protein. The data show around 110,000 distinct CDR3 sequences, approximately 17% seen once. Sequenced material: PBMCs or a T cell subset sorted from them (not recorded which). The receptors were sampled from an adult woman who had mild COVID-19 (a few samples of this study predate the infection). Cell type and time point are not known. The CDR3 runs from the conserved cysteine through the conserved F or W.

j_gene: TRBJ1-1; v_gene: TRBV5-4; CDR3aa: CASSRTIGTEAFF
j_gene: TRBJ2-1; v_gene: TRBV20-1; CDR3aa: CSAPGSYGTSNSNEQFF
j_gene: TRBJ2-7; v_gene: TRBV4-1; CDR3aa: CASSSRDSAILEQYF
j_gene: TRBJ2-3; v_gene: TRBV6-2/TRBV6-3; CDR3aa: CASSLPGTQPSSTDTQYF
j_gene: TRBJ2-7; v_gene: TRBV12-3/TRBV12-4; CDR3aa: CASSWTGPTYEQYF
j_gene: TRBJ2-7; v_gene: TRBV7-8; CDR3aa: CASSLGARAYEQYF
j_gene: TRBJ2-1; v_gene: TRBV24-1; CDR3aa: CATSVRTGDNEQFF
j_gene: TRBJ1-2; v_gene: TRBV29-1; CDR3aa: CSVDQGDGYTF
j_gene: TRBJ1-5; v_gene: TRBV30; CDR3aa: CAWSLRVNNQPQHF
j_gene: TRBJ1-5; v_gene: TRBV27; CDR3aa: CASRIRGSNQPQHF
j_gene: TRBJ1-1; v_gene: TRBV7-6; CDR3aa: CASSPGKNTEAFF
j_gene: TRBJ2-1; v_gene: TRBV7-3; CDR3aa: CASSWLAGGFNEQFF
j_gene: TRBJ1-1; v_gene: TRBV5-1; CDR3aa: CASSWGQYVTEAFF
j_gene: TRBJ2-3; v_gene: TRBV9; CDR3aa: CASSVVGLADTDTQYF
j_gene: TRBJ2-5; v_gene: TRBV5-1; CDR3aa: CASSFGTGATETQYF
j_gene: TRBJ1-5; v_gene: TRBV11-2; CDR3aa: CASSLEGQPQHF
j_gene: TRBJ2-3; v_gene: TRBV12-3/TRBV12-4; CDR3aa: CASSFSSGEDTQYF
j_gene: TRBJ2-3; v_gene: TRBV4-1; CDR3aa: CASSQDGIPDTQYF
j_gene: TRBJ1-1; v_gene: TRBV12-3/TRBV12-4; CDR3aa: CASSSGLPEAFF
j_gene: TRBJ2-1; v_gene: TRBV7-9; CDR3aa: CASPPPGGVYNEQFF
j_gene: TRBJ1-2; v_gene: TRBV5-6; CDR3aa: CASSPGTGNYGYTF
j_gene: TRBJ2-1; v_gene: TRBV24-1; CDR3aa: CATSPPRRGNSEQFF
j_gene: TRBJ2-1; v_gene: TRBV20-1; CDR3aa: CSARGPRGGLYNEQFF
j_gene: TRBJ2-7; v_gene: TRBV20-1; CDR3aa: CSARDGGGTEAYEQYF
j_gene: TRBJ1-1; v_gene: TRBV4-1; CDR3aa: CASSQTSGHPITEAFF
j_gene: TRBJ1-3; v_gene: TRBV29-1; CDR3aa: CSVPDRESGNTIYF
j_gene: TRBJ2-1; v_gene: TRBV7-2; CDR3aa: CAASPGGLLDEQFF
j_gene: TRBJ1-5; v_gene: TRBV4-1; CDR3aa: CASSEGGLSNQPQHF
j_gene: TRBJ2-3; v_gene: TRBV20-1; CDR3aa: CSAIRTSGDTDTQYF